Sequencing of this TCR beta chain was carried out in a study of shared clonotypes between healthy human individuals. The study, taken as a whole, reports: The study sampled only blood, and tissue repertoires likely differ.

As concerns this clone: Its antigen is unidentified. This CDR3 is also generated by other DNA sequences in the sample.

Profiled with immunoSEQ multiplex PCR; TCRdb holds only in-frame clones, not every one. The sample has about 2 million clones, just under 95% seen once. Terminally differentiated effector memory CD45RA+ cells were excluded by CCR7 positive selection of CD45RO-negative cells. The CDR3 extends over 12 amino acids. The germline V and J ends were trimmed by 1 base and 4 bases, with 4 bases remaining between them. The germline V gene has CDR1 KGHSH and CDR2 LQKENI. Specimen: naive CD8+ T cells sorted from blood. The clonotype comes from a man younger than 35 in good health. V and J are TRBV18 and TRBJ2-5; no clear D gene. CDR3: CASSPLGETQYF. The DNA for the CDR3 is TGTGCCAGCTCACCACTTGGAGAGACCCAGTACTTC.